The T cell receptor beta chain described here comes from a study of control samples from healthy donors and cancer patients. Profiling relied on immunoSEQ multiplex PCR, and the TCRdb table lists in-frame clones only, not all of them. The table shows some 120,000 clones, with 80% to 90% occurring only once. Germline V lookup: CDR1 GTSNPN, CDR2 SVGIG (reference sequence). The CDR3 runs to 15 residues. V was cut by 0 bases and J by 4 bases, with 16 bases left in between. The V and J genes are TRBV30 and TRBJ2-7; D may match TRBD1 or TRBD2 (5 bases each). Material: PBMCs. The receptor was isolated from a woman aged 50 to 60 with colorectal cancer. DNA of the CDR3: TGTGCCTGGAGTGTACAAGGGGTCCGGGAATACGAGCAGTACTTC. Amino acids: CAWSVQGVREYEQYF.